One and the same sample provided the 30 T cell receptor beta chains below, sequenced in a study of T cells after yellow fever vaccination. TCRdb itself ran the 5' RACE reads through MiXCR, one entry per CDR3 protein. The table records approximately 600,000 distinct CDR3 sequences, 10% to 15% of them present only once. The starting material was PBMCs, obtained on the day of the yellow fever booster vaccination. Receptor source: a man aged 25 to 40 who received the YFV17D yellow fever vaccine.

This chain links TRBV6-5 with TRBJ2-4, with 7 bases matching TRBD2. Germline-derived CDR1 and CDR2 are MNHEY and SVGAGI. CDR3 length equals 11 residues. V was pared by 7 bases and J by 7 bases, with 1 base of the junction left unmatched. The DNA of the CDR3 is TGTGCCAGCATGGGGGGGAACATTCAGTACTTC. Translated, it gives CASMGGNIQYF.

This clonotype showed up just a few times. This chain uses TRBV20-1 with TRBJ1-5; 7 positions agree with TRBD1. The ends lost 6 bases at V and 4 bases at J; junction bases unmatched: 6. This CDR3 has 13 residues. Germline values: CDR1 DFQATT, CDR2 SNEGSKA (reference sequence). The DNA of the CDR3 is TGCAGTGCCCCGGGACAGCGAAATCAGCCCCAGCATTTT. Translation: CSAPGQRNQPQHF.

This clonotype was detected a few times. This chain joins TRBV19 and TRBJ2-1; 9 nucleotides align to TRBD1. J gave up 0 bases and V 4 bases, and 10 bases lay outside the gene matches. Per the germline V gene, CDR1 is LNHDA and CDR2 is SQIVND (reference sequence). The CDR3 length is 18 residues. The chain's CDR3 is CASSTLGQGTSSYNEQFF. The CDR3 region has the DNA TGTGCCAGTAGTACCCTCGGACAGGGGACGAGCTCCTACAATGAGCAGTTCTTC.

This clonotype was counted a few times. The chain employs TRBV7-2 and TRBJ2-3; 10 bases map to TRBD2. The CDR3 runs to 16 residues. Germline V gene sequence: CDR1 SGHTA, CDR2 FQGNSA. Trimming at V came to 1 base and at J to 2 bases, leaving 3 bases not matched to a gene. The CDR3 spells CASSLGTSGATDTQYF. The CDR3 DNA follows: TGTGCCAGCAGCTTAGGGACTAGCGGAGCCACAGATACGCAGTATTTT.

This clonotype occurred many times. V gene TRBV7-2 combines with J gene TRBJ1-1; D gene uncertain. Germline CDR1 and CDR2: SGHTA and FQGNSA. This CDR3 has 13 amino acids. Trimming removed 3 bases at V and 1 base at J, with 6 bases between. CDR3 bases: TGTGCCAGCAGCTTGGTGGGGAACACTGAAGCTTTCTTT. Translated, it gives CASSLVGNTEAFF.

This clonotype was seen at least ten times. This chain joins TRBV7-2 and TRBJ2-5; D unclear. The CDR3 spans 14 residues. CDR1 is SGHTA, CDR2 FQGNSA, per germline. Trimming stripped 4 bases from V and 4 bases from J, with 13 bases between. CDR3 in amino acids: CASSSTLVGETQYF. For the CDR3, the DNA is TGTGCCAGCAGCTCGACCCTAGTGGGAGAGACCCAGTACTTC.

This clonotype occurred a few times. V is TRBV6-2 or TRBV6-3 and J is TRBJ1-2; TRBD1 might be the D (6 bases). The V gene lost 6 bases and the J gene lost 8 bases, with 13 bases spanning the gap. The CDR3 runs to 12 residues. The germline V gene encodes CDR1 MNHEY and CDR2 SVGEGT. This CDR3 is CASSLAGAGYTF. DNA of the CDR3: TGTGCCAGCAGCCTAGCGGGGGCCGGCTACACCTTC.

On this clonotype itself: A much larger clone differs from this one at a single base, so this may be a read error. The chain joins TRBV15 to TRBJ1-1; perhaps TRBD1 as D (6 bases). This CDR3 contains 16 residues. In germline, CDR1 is LNHNV, CDR2 YYDKDF (reference sequence). Here the CDR3 reads CAISRKLQGWKAEAFF. The CDR3 region has the DNA TGTGCCATCAGCAGAAAACTACAGGGTTGGAAGGCTGAAGCTTTCTTT.

This clonotype has just a few counts. This chain connects TRBV20-1 to TRBJ1-1; D not certain. V was pared by 0 bases and J by 5 bases, with 10 bases between. This CDR3 contains 13 residues. Germline lookup yields CDR1 DFQATT and CDR2 SNEGSKA (reference sequence). CDR3 in DNA: TGCAGTGCTAGAGATTTGGGGTGGACTGAAGCTTTCTTT. Translated: CSARDLGWTEAFF.

This clonotype was found a few times. This chain joins TRBV27 and TRBJ2-3; no reliable D call. The ends were cut back, 2 bases at V and 7 bases at J, with 10 bases in the middle. The CDR3 extends over 13 amino acids. CDR1 and CDR2 from the germline V gene are MNHEY and SMNVEV (reference sequence). The CDR3, as DNA: TGTGCCAGCAGTTTACTCCCCTCGCATACGCAGTATTTT. It yields the protein CASSLLPSHTQYF.

The CDR3 DNA is TGTGCCAGCAGTATAACTCCCGGGACAGCCCAAGAGACCCAGTACTTC. Its translation: CASSITPGTAQETQYF. The chain couples TRBV6-5 to TRBJ2-5; 7 bases map to TRBD1. Germline V gene sequence: CDR1 MNHEY, CDR2 SVGAGI. The CDR3 runs to 16 residues. The V and J ends lost 5 bases and 1 base, in that order; junction bases with no gene match: 10.

This rearrangement joins TRBV25-1 to TRBJ2-1; D uncertain. V lost 8 bases to trimming and J lost 5 bases, with 22 bases between them. The CDR3 covers 16 residues. The germline V gene has CDR1 MGHDK and CDR2 SYGVNS. This CDR3 reads CASSFKARGPHNEQFF. CDR3 nucleotides: TGTGCCAGCTCTTTTAAAGCGAGAGGCCCTCACAATGAGCAGTTCTTC.

The rearrangement joins TRBV27 to TRBJ2-3; D remains unclear. V gave up 8 bases and J gave up 6 bases, with 9 bases separating them. CDR3 size: 11 residues. The germline CDR1 and CDR2 sequences are MNHEY and SMNVEV (reference sequence). Here the CDR3 DNA reads TGTGCCAGCGCGTTTGTGGATACGCAGTATTTT. Its translation: CASAFVDTQYF.

The chain uses TRBV5-5 and TRBJ1-1; the D is unclear. Trimming shortened V by 0 bases and J by 4 bases, and 10 bases separated the two germline ends. CDR3 length equals 14 residues. CDR1 SGHKS and CDR2 YYEKEE come from the germline V gene (reference sequence). CDR3 bases: TGTGCCAGCAGCTTGGCTCCGGGAGGCACTGAAGCTTTCTTT. Protein: CASSLAPGGTEAFF.

This clonotype has only a few counts. This sequence joins TRBV19 and TRBJ2-4; the D call may be TRBD1 or TRBD2 (5 bases each). The CDR3 runs to 13 residues. CDR1 and CDR2 (germline): LNHDA, SQIVND (reference sequence). The V end lost 5 bases, the J end lost 6 bases, and 11 bases lay between the germline ends. The CDR3 region is CASSQGPVNIQYF. CDR3 coding DNA: TGTGCCAGTAGTCAGGGACCGGTAAACATTCAGTACTTC. Looking up the rest from reference TRBV19 and TRBJ2-4 gives the full variable domain: DGGITQSPKYLFRKEGQNVTLSCEQNLNHDAMYWYRQDPGQGLRLIYYSQIVNDFQKGDIAEGYSVSREKKESFPLTVTSAQKNPTAFYLCASSQGPVNIQYFGAGTRLSVL.

The chain uses TRBV6-2 or TRBV6-3 and TRBJ1-1; tentatively, D is TRBD1 (5 bases). Germline assignment: CDR1 MNHEY and CDR2 SVGEGT. The CDR3 length is 15 residues. V was trimmed by 0 bases and J by 1 base, leaving 9 bases between them. The CDR3 DNA follows: TGTGCCAGCAGTTACTCGCGGGGGACGAACACTGAAGCTTTCTTT. Its protein product is CASSYSRGTNTEAFF.

This clonotype was seen a few times. The J gene is TRBJ2-5, the V gene TRBV11-2, with a tentative D call TRBD2 (5 bases). The CDR3 sequence is 16 residues long. Germline lookup yields CDR1 SGHAT and CDR2 FQNNGV. Deletions cut 6 bases from V and 0 bases from J, with 17 bases between. The CDR3 DNA reads TGTGCCAGCAGTTCTTACGATGGACTGCACCAAGAGACCCAGTACTTC. Translated, it gives CASSSYDGLHQETQYF. The full variable domain, with the rest looked up from reference TRBV11-2 and TRBJ2-5, is EAGVAQSPRYKIIEKRQSVAFWCNPISGHATLYWYQQILGQGPKLLIQFQNNGVVDDSQLPKDRFSAERLKGVDSTLKIQPAKLEDSAVYLCASSSYDGLHQETQYFGPGTRLLVL.

This chain uses TRBV29-1 with TRBJ2-1, with a weak D call TRBD1 (6 bases). Germline CDR1 reads SQVTM; CDR2 reads ANQGSEA. V was trimmed by 1 base and J by 1 base, leaving 8 bases between them. The CDR3 covers 14 residues. The CDR3 DNA reads as TGCAGCGTTGAAGGGCAGGGGTCCTACAATGAGCAGTTCTTC. This sequence encodes CSVEGQGSYNEQFF.

V gene TRBV7-8 combines with J gene TRBJ2-7, with 10 bases lining up with TRBD2. CDR1 is SGHVS, CDR2 FQNEAQ, per germline. The V and J ends lost 4 bases and 0 bases, in that order; junction bases with no gene match: 9. The CDR3 loop spans 17 amino acids. CDR3 amino acids: CASSSRTSGTHSYEQYF. CDR3 DNA: TGTGCCAGCAGCTCCCGGACTAGCGGCACACACTCCTACGAGCAGTACTTC.

This clonotype was detected only a few times. The V call is TRBV10-2, the J call TRBJ2-7, with D perhaps TRBD2 (6 bases). Germline V gene lookup returns CDR1 WSHSY and CDR2 SAAADI. This CDR3 has 16 residues. V was clipped by 10 bases and J by 4 bases, with 26 bases between them. Here the CDR3 DNA reads TGCGCCACCTACCTCCCTATCGGGACGGGAGTTTACGAGCAGTACTTC. The encoded protein is CATYLPIGTGVYEQYF.

The chain recombines TRBV7-9 with TRBJ2-1; 7 nucleotides match TRBD2. The germline V gene has CDR1 SEHNR and CDR2 FQNEAQ (reference sequence). CDR3 length equals 15 residues. The V segment lost 2 bases and the J segment 2 bases; nucleotides outside the gene matches: 3. CDR3 DNA: TGTGCCAGCAGCTTATCCAGCGGGGCCTACAATGAGCAGTTCTTC. Its protein is CASSLSSGAYNEQFF.

V is TRBV11-2 and J is TRBJ1-3; D possibly corresponds to TRBD1 (6 bases). The CDR3 runs to 15 residues. The germline V gene encodes CDR1 SGHAT and CDR2 FQNNGV. V shed 5 bases and J shed 2 bases, with 13 bases lying between them. CDR3 bases: TGTGCCAGCAGCCAAGCGACAGGTCCTGGAAACACCATATATTTT. This encodes CASSQATGPGNTIYF.

The chain has TRBV15 and TRBJ2-2, with a tentative D call TRBD1 (5 bases). Germline values: CDR1 LNHNV, CDR2 YYDKDF (reference sequence). Trimming pared 1 base from V and 1 base from J, leaving 10 bases between. The CDR3 runs to 16 residues. The CDR3 here is CATSRVRTRNTGELFF. The CDR3, as DNA: TGTGCCACCAGCAGAGTGAGGACACGGAACACCGGGGAGCTGTTTTTT.

This clonotype appeared a single time. This chain connects TRBV5-1 to TRBJ2-7; D may match TRBD1 or TRBD2 (5 bases each). This CDR3 is 14 amino acids long. The germline V gene encodes CDR1 SGHRS and CDR2 YFSETQ. V lost 6 bases and J 6 bases, leaving 19 bases between the germline ends. DNA for the CDR3: TGCGCCAGCACTCTGGGGGATTCGGGGAGCGAGCAGTACTTC. Protein sequence: CASTLGDSGSEQYF.

This clonotype was recorded a few times. Here the CDR3 DNA reads TGCAGTGCTAGAGATCCTTACGGACAAGAGACCCAGTACTTC. Translated: CSARDPYGQETQYF. This chain uses TRBV20-1 with TRBJ2-5, with D unclear. The germline V and J ends were trimmed by 0 bases and 2 bases, with 10 bases remaining between them. This CDR3 region has 14 residues. The germline gives CDR1 DFQATT, CDR2 SNEGSKA (reference sequence).

The chain joins TRBV14 to TRBJ2-7; 14 nucleotides match TRBD2. V lost 5 bases and J lost 4; bases outside the gene matches: 7. The V gene's germline CDR1 is SGHDN and CDR2 FVKESK. The CDR3 is 16 amino acids. CDR3 region: CASSGPGTSGSYEQYF. The CDR3 DNA reads TGTGCCAGCAGCGGCCCCGGGACTAGCGGGAGTTACGAGCAGTACTTC. The whole variable domain, filled in from reference TRBV14 and TRBJ2-7, reads EAGVTQFPSHSVIEKGQTVTLRCDPISGHDNLYWYRRVMGKEIKFLLHFVKESKQDESGMPNNRFLAERTGGTYSTLKVQPAELEDSGVYFCASSGPGTSGSYEQYFGPGTRLTVT.

The sample holds many counts of this clonotype. This rearrangement joins TRBV5-1 to TRBJ2-7; either TRBD1 or TRBD2 may supply D (5 bases each). This CDR3 region has 14 residues. Trimming took 4 bases from V and 4 from J, leaving 15 bases between them. The germline gives CDR1 SGHRS, CDR2 YFSETQ. The CDR3 spells CASSDPGQAYEQYF. In DNA, the CDR3 is TGCGCCAGCAGCGATCCGGGGCAGGCGTACGAGCAGTACTTC.

This chain uses TRBV6-5 with TRBJ2-5, with 7 bases lining up with TRBD2. This CDR3 contains 15 residues. From germline, CDR1 is MNHEY and CDR2 SVGAGI. Trimming took 6 bases from V and 5 from J; bases not matched to a gene: 12. Here the CDR3 reads CASSPRSGNVETQYF. The DNA of the CDR3 is TGTGCCAGCAGCCCGAGAAGCGGGAACGTGGAGACCCAGTACTTC.

At least ten counts were recorded for this clonotype. The chain couples TRBV20-1 to TRBJ2-7, with TRBD1 identical over 10 bases. Trimming took 5 bases from V and 4 from J; bases not matched to a gene: 2. Germline V gene sequence: CDR1 DFQATT, CDR2 SNEGSKA (reference sequence). The length of the CDR3 is 12 residues. The CDR3 region is CSARTGGYEQYF. In DNA form, the CDR3 reads TGCAGTGCTCGGACAGGGGGGTACGAGCAGTACTTC.

This clonotype was seen a few times. The chain is built from TRBV20-1 and TRBJ2-1, with TRBD2 identical over 9 bases. CDR1 and CDR2 (germline): DFQATT, SNEGSKA (reference sequence). The CDR3 runs to 14 residues. Trimming at V came to 5 bases and at J to 3 bases, leaving 5 bases not matched to a gene. This chain's CDR3 is CSAGPSGNYNEQFF. The CDR3 nucleotides are TGCAGTGCTGGACCTAGCGGGAACTACAATGAGCAGTTCTTC.